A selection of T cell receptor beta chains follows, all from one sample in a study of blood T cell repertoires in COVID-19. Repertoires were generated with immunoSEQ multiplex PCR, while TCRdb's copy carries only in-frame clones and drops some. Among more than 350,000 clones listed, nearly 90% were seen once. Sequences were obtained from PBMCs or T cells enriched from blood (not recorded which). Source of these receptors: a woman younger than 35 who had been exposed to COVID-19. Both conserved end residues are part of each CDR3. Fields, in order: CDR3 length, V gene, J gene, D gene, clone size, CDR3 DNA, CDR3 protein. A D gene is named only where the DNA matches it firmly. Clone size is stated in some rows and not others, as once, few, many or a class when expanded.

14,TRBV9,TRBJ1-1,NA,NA,TGTGCCAGCAGCGTAGACCTTGGGGGGACTGAAGCTTTCTTT,CASSVDLGGTEAFF
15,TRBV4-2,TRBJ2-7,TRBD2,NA,TGTGCCAGCAGCCAAGTCATCGGGGGGGTCTACGAGCAGTACTTC,CASSQVIGGVYEQYF
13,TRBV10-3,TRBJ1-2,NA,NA,TGTGCCATCAGTGAGGACAGATACTATGGCTACACCTTC,CAISEDRYYGYTF
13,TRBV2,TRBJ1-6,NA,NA,TGTGCCAGCATCAGTGATCGGGATTCACCCCTCCACTTT,CASISDRDSPLHF
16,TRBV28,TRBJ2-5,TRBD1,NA,TGTGCCAGCAGGCCTGATTACAGGGGGCTCCAAGAGACCCAGTACTTC,CASRPDYRGLQETQYF
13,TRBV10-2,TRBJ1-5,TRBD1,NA,TGCGCCAGCAGTGAACAGGACAGGCAGCCCCAGCATTTT,CASSEQDRQPQHF
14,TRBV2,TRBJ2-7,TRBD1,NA,TGTGCCAGCAAGTCTTCGGGACAGATCTACGAGCAGTACTTC,CASKSSGQIYEQYF
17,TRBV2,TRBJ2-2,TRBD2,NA,TGTGCCAGCAGTGGGTCGCGGCGGGAGCCGAACACCGGGGAGCTGTTTTTT,CASSGSRREPNTGELFF
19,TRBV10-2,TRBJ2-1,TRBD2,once,TGCGCCACCAAAGGAGGGGTGAATAGCGGGGGAAACTCCTACAATGAGCAGTTCTTC,CATKGGVNSGGNSYNEQFF
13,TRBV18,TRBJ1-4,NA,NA,TGTGCCAGCTTCGAAATGGGAGGTGAAAAACTGTTTTTT,CASFEMGGEKLFF
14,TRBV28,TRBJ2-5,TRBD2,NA,TGTGCCAGCAGTGCACTAGCGGTTCTAGAAGTCCAGTACTTC,CASSALAVLEVQYF
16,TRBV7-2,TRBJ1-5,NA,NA,TGTGCCAGCAGCTTAGTAGCGGGGTTTAGCGGTCAGCCCCAGCATTTT,CASSLVAGFSGQPQHF
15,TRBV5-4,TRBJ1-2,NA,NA,TGTGCCAGCAGCTTGCCCGGGTTAAATAACTATGGCTACACCTTC,CASSLPGLNNYGYTF
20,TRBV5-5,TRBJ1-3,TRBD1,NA,TGTGCCAGCAGCTCGATTAATGCCGGACAGGGACTGGGCTCTGGAAACACCATATATTTT,CASSSINAGQGLGSGNTIYF
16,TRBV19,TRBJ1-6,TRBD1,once,TGTGCCAGTAGTCCAAGGACAGGGGGCGCGAATTCACCCCTCCACTTT,CASSPRTGGANSPLHF
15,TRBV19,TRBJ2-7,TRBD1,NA,TGTGCCAGTAGTATAGTGGGACAGGGCTCCTACGAGCAGTACTTC,CASSIVGQGSYEQYF
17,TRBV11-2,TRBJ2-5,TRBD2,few,TGTGCCAGCAGCTACAGCCGAGGTAGCGGGAATGGAGAGACCCAGTACTTC,CASSYSRGSGNGETQYF
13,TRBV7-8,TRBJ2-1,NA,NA,NA,CASSLVGQGIGFF
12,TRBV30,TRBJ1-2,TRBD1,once,TGTGCCTGGACTAGGACAGGGGATGGCTACACCTTC,CAWTRTGDGYTF
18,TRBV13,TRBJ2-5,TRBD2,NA,TGTGCCAGCAGCGTTGGACTAGCGGGGGGGCCGGTCCAAGAGACCCAGTACTTC,CASSVGLAGGPVQETQYF
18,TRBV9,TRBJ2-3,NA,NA,TGTGCCAGCAGCGTAGGGTCACGGGCTAGCGACCGCACAGATACGCAGTATTTT,CASSVGSRASDRTDTQYF
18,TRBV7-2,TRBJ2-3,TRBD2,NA,TGTGCCAGCAGCTCTACTAGCGGGAGCCTGTTACTCACAGATACGCAGTATTTT,CASSSTSGSLLLTDTQYF
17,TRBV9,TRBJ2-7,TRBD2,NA,TGTGCCAGCTCACCGCCTACGCAACTAGCGGGAGTTAACGAGCAGTACTTC,CASSPPTQLAGVNEQYF
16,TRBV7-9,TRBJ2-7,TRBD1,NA,TGTGCCAGCAGCCCGACTCCGGGACAGGGGGGATACGAGCAGTACTTC,CASSPTPGQGGYEQYF
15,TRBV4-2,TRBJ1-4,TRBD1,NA,TGTGCCAGCAGCCATACCGGGACAGGTGGTGAAAAACTGTTTTTT,CASSHTGTGGEKLFF
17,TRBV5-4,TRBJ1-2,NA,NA,TGTGCCAGCAGCACCGGACTGAACACACTAGCTAACTATGGCTACACCTTC,CASSTGLNTLANYGYTF
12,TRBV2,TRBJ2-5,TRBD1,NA,TGTGCCAGCAGGGGACAGCAAGAGACCCAGTACTTC,CASRGQQETQYF
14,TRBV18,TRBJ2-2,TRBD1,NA,TGTGCCAGCATACGGACAGGGGCCACCGGGGAGCTGTTTTTT,CASIRTGATGELFF
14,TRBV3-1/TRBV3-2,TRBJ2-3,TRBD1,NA,TGTGCCAGCAGACTCAGGGGGCGTGCAGATACGCAGTATTTT,CASRLRGRADTQYF
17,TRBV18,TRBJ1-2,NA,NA,TGTGCCAGCTCGCAGATCCCCTTACAGGGCACTAACTATGGCTACACCTTC,CASSQIPLQGTNYGYTF
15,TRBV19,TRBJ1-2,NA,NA,TGTGCCAGTAGAAAGCAGGGCCCCATTGGCTATGGCTACACCTTC,CASRKQGPIGYGYTF
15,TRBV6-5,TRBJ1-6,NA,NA,TGTGCCAGCAGTCTTGGACGAGGAGGGATTTCACCCCTCCACTTT,CASSLGRGGISPLHF
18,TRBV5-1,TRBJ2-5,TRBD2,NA,TGCGCCAGCAGCCGGCGGGGGGCGGCAGGGAATATGGAAGAGACCCAGTACTTC,CASSRRGAAGNMEETQYF
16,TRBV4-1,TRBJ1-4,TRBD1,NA,TGCGCCAGCAGCCATTCGCCGGGACAGGGGGCTGAAAAACTGTTTTTT,CASSHSPGQGAEKLFF
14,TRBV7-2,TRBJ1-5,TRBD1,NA,TGTGCCAGCAGCGCTGGGACAGGGCTTCAGCCCCAGCATTTT,CASSAGTGLQPQHF
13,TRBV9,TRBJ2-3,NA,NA,TGTGCCAGCAGCGTCTCCGGCGGAGGTACGCAGTATTTT,CASSVSGGGTQYF
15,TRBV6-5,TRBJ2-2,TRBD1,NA,TGTGCCAGCAAGCTACCCGGGACAGGGGGCGCGGAGCTGTTTTTT,CASKLPGTGGAELFF
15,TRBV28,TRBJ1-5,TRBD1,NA,TGTGCCAGCAGTTCCGGACAGGGACGTAATCAGCCCCAGCATTTT,CASSSGQGRNQPQHF
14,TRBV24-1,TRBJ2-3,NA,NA,TGTGCCACCAGTGATTTGCCTAGTACAGATACGCAGTATTTT,CATSDLPSTDTQYF
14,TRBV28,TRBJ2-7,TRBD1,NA,TGTGCCAGCAGTTTGGGGACAGGGGTCTACGAGCAGTACTTC,CASSLGTGVYEQYF
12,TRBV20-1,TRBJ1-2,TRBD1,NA,TGCAGTGCTAGTGTCCAGGGGGGAGGCTACACCTTC,CSASVQGGGYTF
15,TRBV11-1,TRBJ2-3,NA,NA,TGTGCCAGCAGCTTTGCCAGTACCAGCACAGATACGCAGTATTTT,CASSFASTSTDTQYF
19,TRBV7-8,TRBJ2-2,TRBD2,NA,TGTGCCAGCAGCCGGGGGAAAGTAGCGGGAGCCACGAACACCGGGGAGCTGTTTTTT,CASSRGKVAGATNTGELFF
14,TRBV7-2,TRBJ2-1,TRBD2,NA,TGTGCCAGCAGCTCCGGACTAGTCACGGATGAGCAGTTCTTC,CASSSGLVTDEQFF
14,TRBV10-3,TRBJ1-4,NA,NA,TGTGCCACGCCACGCCGGCGGGGGGAAGAAAAACTGTTTTTT,CATPRRRGEEKLFF
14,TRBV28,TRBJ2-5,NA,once,TGTGCCAGCAGCTTCCGGGACATCGGGGAGACCCAGTACTTC,CASSFRDIGETQYF
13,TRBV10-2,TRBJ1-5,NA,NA,TGCGCCAGCAGTGAGCTTAGCAATCAGCCCCAGCATTTT,CASSELSNQPQHF
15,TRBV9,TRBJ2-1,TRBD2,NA,TGTGCCAGCAGCGCTAGCGGGAGCTCCTACAATGAGCAGTTCTTC,CASSASGSSYNEQFF
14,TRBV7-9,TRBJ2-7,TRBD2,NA,TGTGCCAGCAGCTTAGAGCTAGCGGGGCACGAGCAGTACTTC,CASSLELAGHEQYF
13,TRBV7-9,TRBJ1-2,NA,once,TGTGCCAGCAGCCCAGGCGGGCGCTATGGCTACACCTTC,CASSPGGRYGYTF
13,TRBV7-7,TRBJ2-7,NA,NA,TGTGCTAGCAGCTTAGCAGGGAGCGACGAGCAGTACTTC,CASSLAGSDEQYF
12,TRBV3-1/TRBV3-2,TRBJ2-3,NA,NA,TGTGCCAGCAGCCAGCGGATAGATACGCAGTATTTT,CASSQRIDTQYF
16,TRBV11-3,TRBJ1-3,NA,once,TGTGCCAGCAGCCCAAACGGGGAGAACTCTGGAAACACCATATATTTT,CASSPNGENSGNTIYF
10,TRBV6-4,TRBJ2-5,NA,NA,TGTGCGCGCCGGGGAGAGACCCAGTACTTC,CARRGETQYF